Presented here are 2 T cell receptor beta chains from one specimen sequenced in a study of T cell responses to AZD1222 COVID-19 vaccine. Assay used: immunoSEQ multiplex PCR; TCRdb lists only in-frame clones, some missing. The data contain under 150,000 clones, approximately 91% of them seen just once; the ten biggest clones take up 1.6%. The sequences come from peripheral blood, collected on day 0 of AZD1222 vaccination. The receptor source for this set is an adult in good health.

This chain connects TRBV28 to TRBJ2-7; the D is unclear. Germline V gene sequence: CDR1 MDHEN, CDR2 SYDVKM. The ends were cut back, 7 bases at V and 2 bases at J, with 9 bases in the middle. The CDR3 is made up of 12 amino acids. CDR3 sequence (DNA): TGTGCCAGCACCCCTCCCACCTACGAGCAGTACTTC. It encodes CASTPPTYEQYF.

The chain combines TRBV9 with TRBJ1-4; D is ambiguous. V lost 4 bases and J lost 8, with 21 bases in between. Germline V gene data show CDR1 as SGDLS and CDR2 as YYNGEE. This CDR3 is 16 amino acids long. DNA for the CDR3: TGTGCCAGCAGCCCACGGCAGCACAGCCTGGAGGAAAAACTGTTTTTT. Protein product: CASSPRQHSLEEKLFF.